This T cell receptor beta chain appears in the sequencing data of a study of early T cells in non-severe SARS-CoV-2 infection. The wider study: Sequencing of unsorted whole blood was done on bulk RNA, leaving chains unpaired. Points from the study as a whole: Clonotype matching in VDJdb favored anti-spike CD8 responses and did not capture private and CD4 specificities.

Each single cDNA molecule received a unique molecular identifier. TCRdb fed the 5' RACE reads into MiXCR, producing one record per CDR3 protein. Of 50,000 to 75,000 distinct CDR3 sequences in the sample, approximately 9.2% were seen once. This clonotype was recorded a few times. Antigen specificity is unknown. Germline CDR1 MNHNY, CDR2 SVGAGI (reference sequence). The CDR3 sequence is 15 residues long. V shed 4 bases and J 4 bases; nucleotides not matched to a gene: 7. The specimen was whole blood, collected at baseline. The receptor was isolated from an adult who was a healthcare worker with PCR-confirmed SARS-CoV-2 infection or an uninfected control (not recorded which). The chain is built from TRBV6-6 and TRBJ2-1; TRBD2 matches at 7 bases. The chain's CDR3 is CASSWASGLYNEQFF. In DNA, the CDR3 is TGTGCCAGCAGTTGGGCTAGCGGCTTATACAATGAGCAGTTCTTC.